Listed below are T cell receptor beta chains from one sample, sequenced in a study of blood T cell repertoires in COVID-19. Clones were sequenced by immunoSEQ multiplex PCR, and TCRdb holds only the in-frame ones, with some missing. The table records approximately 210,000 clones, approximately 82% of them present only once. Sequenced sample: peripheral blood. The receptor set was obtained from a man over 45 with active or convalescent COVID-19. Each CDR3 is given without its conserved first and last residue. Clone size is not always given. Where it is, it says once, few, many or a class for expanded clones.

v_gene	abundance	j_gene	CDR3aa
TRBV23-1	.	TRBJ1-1	ASRHVLRDRDTEAF
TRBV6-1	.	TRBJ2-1	ASSEAAGTSYNEQF
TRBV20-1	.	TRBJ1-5	SASRPGGNQPQH
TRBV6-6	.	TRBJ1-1	ASSFVDSEAF
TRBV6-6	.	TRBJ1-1	ASRPSVGTEAF
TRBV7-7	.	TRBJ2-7	ASSPANSYEQY
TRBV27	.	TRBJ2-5	ASSPLAGGETQY
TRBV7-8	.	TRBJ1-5	ASSSDRGRRISNQPQH
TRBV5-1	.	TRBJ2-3	ASSLLAGVYTDTQY
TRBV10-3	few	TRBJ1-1	AISELPGGEAF
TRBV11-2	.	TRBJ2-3	ASSFLGVREGRDTQY
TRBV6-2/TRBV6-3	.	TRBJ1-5	ASSWGDGRDSNQPQH
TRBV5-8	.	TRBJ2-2	ASSIGLAGAGYTGELF
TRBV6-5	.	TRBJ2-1	ASSLSTEYNEQF
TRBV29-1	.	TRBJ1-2	SVDMPGGAGYGYT
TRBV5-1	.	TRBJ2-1	ASRKGTSGLDEQF
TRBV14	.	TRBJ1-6	ASKGDGQHQPLH
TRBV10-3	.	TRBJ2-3	AISEFEYPGLASTDTQY
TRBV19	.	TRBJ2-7	ASSRGTGRGQY
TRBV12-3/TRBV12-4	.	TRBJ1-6	ASSPQGLSPLH
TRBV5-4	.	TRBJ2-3	ASSLRLAGFTDTQY
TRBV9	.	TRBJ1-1	ASSVASGGENTEAF
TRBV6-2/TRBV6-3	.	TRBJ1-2	ASSYKRTGGGYT
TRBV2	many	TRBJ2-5	ASSVGLAVSYQETQY
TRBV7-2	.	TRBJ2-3	ASSLGGGGTDTQY
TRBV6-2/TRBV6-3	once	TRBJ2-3	ASSSDTQY
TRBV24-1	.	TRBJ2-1	ATSSGTNEQF
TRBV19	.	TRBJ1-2	ASSSRLTDYGYT
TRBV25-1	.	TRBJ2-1	ASSVSTGRGLNEQF
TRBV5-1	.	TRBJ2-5	ASSFSGTGQETQY
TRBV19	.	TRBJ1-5	ASSIETGGGGGNQPQH
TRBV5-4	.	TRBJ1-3	ASSLAGYSGNTIY
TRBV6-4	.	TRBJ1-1	ASSATGGTEAF
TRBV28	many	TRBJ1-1	ASIQLRALRDRGPTEAF
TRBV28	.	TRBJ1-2	ASSLGVTGTGYT
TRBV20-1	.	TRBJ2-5	SASVAIQETQY
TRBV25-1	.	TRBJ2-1	ASSEWGTSGKNEQF
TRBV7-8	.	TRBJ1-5	ASSSYMGGSGLNQPQH
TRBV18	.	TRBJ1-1	ASSPTGGAGNTEAF
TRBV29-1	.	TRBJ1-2	SVVGGRDGYT
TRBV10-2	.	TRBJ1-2	ASSGTGWGSYT
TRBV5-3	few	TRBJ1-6	ARTTGESPLH
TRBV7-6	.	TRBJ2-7	ASSLARAGGEQY
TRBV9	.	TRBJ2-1	ASSVGTGTKTHFSSYNEQF
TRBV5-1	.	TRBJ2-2	ASSLGLAGPGELF
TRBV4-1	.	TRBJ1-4	ASSQVLHGQGDEKLF
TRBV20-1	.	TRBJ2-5	SASPSLAGGETQY
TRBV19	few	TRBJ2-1	ASRNGGSYNEQF
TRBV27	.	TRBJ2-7	ASSLSWAGRLEQY
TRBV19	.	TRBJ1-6	ASSIVAGQGSPLH
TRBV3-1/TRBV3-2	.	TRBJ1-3	ASSQESGYDGNTIY
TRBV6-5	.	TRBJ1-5	ATGQERGGYQPQH